One sample yielded the 14 T cell receptor beta chains listed below, sequenced in a study of radiation and T cells in renal cell carcinoma. Clones were sequenced by immunoSEQ multiplex PCR, and TCRdb holds only the in-frame ones, with some missing. This sample carries fewer than 90,000 clones, about 86% of them seen once, and the ten largest clones take 20% to 25%. This sample's time point: blood 2 weeks post-SBRT. The treatment denotes: 15 Gy SBRT to primary tumor, nephrectomy 4 weeks later. This specimen consisted of blood, obtained from a patient whose treatment included radiotherapy and nephrectomy. The receptors were sampled from a woman aged 50 to 65 with renal cell carcinoma.

V is TRBV10-3 and J is TRBJ2-7, with a weak D call TRBD2 (6 bases). Germline assignment: CDR1 ENHRY and CDR2 SYGVKD. This CDR3 has 15 amino acids. Trimming pared 0 bases from V and 4 bases from J, leaving 13 bases between. CDR3 loop: CAISESGGGGYEQYF. Here the CDR3 DNA reads TGTGCCATCAGTGAGTCGGGGGGAGGAGGGTACGAGCAGTACTTC.

This sequence joins TRBV7-2 and TRBJ2-7; 10 nucleotides line up with TRBD1. Germline V CDR1 and CDR2: SGHTA, FQGNSA. The CDR3 is 14 amino acids. Trimming removed 5 bases from V and 5 bases from J; junction bases left unmatched: 6. CDR3 nucleotides: TGTGCCAGCAGCATAGGACAGGGGGTAAACGAGCAGTACTTC. This gives the protein CASSIGQGVNEQYF.

The chain recombines TRBV5-1 with TRBJ2-3; the D is unclear. With 1 base removed from V and 0 bases from J, the gap between germline ends came to 12 bases. Germline-derived CDR1 and CDR2 are SGHRS and YFSETQ. This CDR3 is built from 16 residues. CDR3 in amino acids: CASSLRPSGSTDTQYF. In DNA, the CDR3 is TGCGCCAGCAGCTTGCGACCCTCTGGAAGCACAGATACGCAGTATTTT.

The chain is built from TRBV6-6 and TRBJ1-2; D perhaps matches TRBD1 (6 bases). With 4 bases removed from V and 6 bases from J, the gap between germline ends came to 15 bases. This CDR3 is 14 amino acids long. CDR1 is MNHNY, CDR2 SVGAGI, per germline (reference sequence). The CDR3 nucleotides are TGTGCCAGCAGTTCCAAACAGGGTTGGCATGGCTACACCTTC. Residues: CASSSKQGWHGYTF.

V usage is TRBV5-4 and J usage is TRBJ1-4, with D perhaps matching TRBD1 (5 bases). Germline V gene data show CDR1 as SGHNT and CDR2 as YYREEE (reference sequence). V was pared by 4 bases and J by 0 bases, with 10 bases between. The CDR3 runs to 15 residues. CDR3: CASSRDLATNEKLFF. CDR3 in DNA: TGTGCCAGCAGCCGGGACTTGGCAACTAATGAAAAACTGTTTTTT.

Details on this clone: A read error is possible here, since a much larger clone lies one base away. The same CDR3 can be traced to other DNA sequences in this sample. J is TRBJ2-7 and V is TRBV5-1; D possibly corresponds to TRBD1 (6 bases). Germline V CDR1 and CDR2: SGHRS, YFSETQ. The CDR3 is 14 amino acids. The CDR3 sequence is CASSLFGQYYEQYF. Written as DNA, the CDR3 is TGCGCCAGCAGCTTGTTCGGACAGTACTACGAACAGTACTTC.

This chain connects TRBV4-3 to TRBJ2-7; no clear D. The CDR3 consists of 14 residues. The germline V gene encodes CDR1 LGHNA and CDR2 YSLEER. V gave up 0 bases and J gave up 2 bases, with 8 bases separating them. CDR3 sequence (DNA): TGCGCCAGCAGCCAAGAAATTTATGCCTACGAGCAGTACTTC. This sequence encodes CASSQEIYAYEQYF.

The CDR3 sequence is CASSRTDPGETQYF. The CDR3 coding sequence is TGTGCCAGCAGCCGGACGGACCCCGGGGAGACCCAGTACTTC. The chain recombines TRBV28 with TRBJ2-5; unclear D gene. Looked up from germline, CDR1 is MDHEN and CDR2 is SYDVKM. The germline V and J ends were trimmed by 6 bases and 5 bases, with 16 bases remaining between them. The CDR3 length is 14 residues.

The chain uses TRBV15 and TRBJ1-6, with unresolved D. Germline assignment: CDR1 LNHNV and CDR2 YYDKDF (reference sequence). Trimming removed 8 bases at V and 6 bases at J, with 11 bases between. The CDR3 length is 13 residues. CDR3 loop: CATASSTNSPLHF. The CDR3 nucleotides read TGTGCCACCGCCAGTTCGACTAATTCACCCCTCCACTTT.

The chain couples TRBV28 to TRBJ2-7; the D is unclear. The CDR3 sequence is 13 residues long. Trimming cost V 7 bases and J 2 bases, with 12 bases left between them. Germline V lookup: CDR1 MDHEN, CDR2 SYDVKM. The DNA for the CDR3 is TGTGCCAGCAAGTTGGACGGTACCTACGAGCAGTACTTC. The encoded protein is CASKLDGTYEQYF.

The rearrangement uses TRBV10-3 and TRBJ2-2, with 8 bases aligning to TRBD2. The ends lost 6 bases at V and 1 base at J; junction bases unmatched: 4. The CDR3 extends over 15 amino acids. The germline V gene encodes CDR1 ENHRY and CDR2 SYGVKD. The CDR3 sequence: CAIRELAVNTGELFF. The DNA of the CDR3 is TGTGCCATCAGAGAACTAGCGGTGAACACCGGGGAGCTGTTTTTT.

The chain has TRBV6-6 and TRBJ2-5; TRBD2 is a possible D gene (5 bases). Per the germline V gene, CDR1 is MNHNY and CDR2 is SVGAGI (reference sequence). V dropped 6 bases and J dropped 6 bases, with 23 bases sitting between them. The CDR3 runs to 16 residues. The CDR3 sequence: CASRHPPGSGEQTQYF. The CDR3 DNA is TGTGCCAGCAGACACCCCCCTGGATCCGGGGAACAGACCCAGTACTTC.

The rearrangement uses TRBV9 and TRBJ2-2; 7 bases fit TRBD1. The CDR3 loop spans 17 amino acids. CDR1 and CDR2 (germline): SGDLS, YYNGEE. Trimming cost V 0 bases and J 5 bases; bases outside gene matches: 10. The CDR3 loop reads CASSVGGRGRETGELFF. The CDR3 nucleotides read TGTGCCAGCAGCGTAGGAGGTAGGGGGCGCGAGACCGGGGAGCTGTTTTTT.

V is TRBV19 and J is TRBJ2-1, with 12 bases matching TRBD2. This CDR3 comprises 16 residues. Germline CDR1 LNHDA, CDR2 SQIVND (reference sequence). V trimming: 5 bases; J trimming: 6 bases; junction bases outside the gene matches: 8. The CDR3 loop reads CASSPSRTSGTNEQFF. The CDR3, as DNA: TGTGCCAGTAGTCCGTCCCGGACTAGCGGGACCAATGAGCAGTTCTTC.